Listed below are T cell receptor beta chains from one sample, sequenced in a study of blood T cell repertoires in COVID-19. Using immunoSEQ multiplex PCR, the repertoire was profiled, and TCRdb retains in-frame clones only, with some absent. The profile shows over 400,000 clones, 86% of them singletons. Source material: peripheral blood. The receptors come from a woman aged 25 to 39 with active or convalescent COVID-19. The CDR3 runs from the conserved cysteine through the conserved F or W. A D gene is named only where the DNA matches it firmly. Expanded clones are given a class, and other clones once, few, many or no size at all.

v_call: TRBV6-5; j_call: TRBJ1-3; d_call: TRBD1; clone_size: few; cdr3_nt: TGTGCCAGCAGCCCCGACAGGGGCTCTGGAAACACCATATATTTT; cdr3_aa: CASSPDRGSGNTIYF
v_call: TRBV7-9; j_call: TRBJ2-5; d_call: TRBD2; clone_size: .; cdr3_nt: TGTGCCAGCAGCATCGCGGGGGGGCGCGGGGAGACCCAGTACTTC; cdr3_aa: CASSIAGGRGETQYF
v_call: TRBV28; j_call: TRBJ2-2; d_call: TRBD1; clone_size: .; cdr3_nt: TGTGCCAGCAGACCGTCGGGACAGGGACCCGCCGGGGAGCTGTTTTTT; cdr3_aa: CASRPSGQGPAGELFF
v_call: TRBV5-6; j_call: TRBJ1-2; d_call: .; clone_size: .; cdr3_nt: TGTGCCAGCAGCTTGGGGGGCGCCGGTGGCTACACCTTC; cdr3_aa: CASSLGGAGGYTF
v_call: TRBV15; j_call: TRBJ1-5; d_call: TRBD1; clone_size: .; cdr3_nt: TGTGCCACCAGCGGAAGGACAGGGAGCAATCAGCCCCAGCATTTT; cdr3_aa: CATSGRTGSNQPQHF
v_call: TRBV12-3/TRBV12-4; j_call: TRBJ2-7; d_call: .; clone_size: .; cdr3_nt: TGTGCCAGCAGTTTAGGGGGGACACCTAGGCTGTACTTC; cdr3_aa: CASSLGGTPRLYF
v_call: TRBV5-5; j_call: TRBJ1-5; d_call: TRBD1; clone_size: .; cdr3_nt: TGTGCCAGCAGCTTGGCTTTGGGACAGCGGGGGGGCAATCAGCCCCAGCATTTT; cdr3_aa: CASSLALGQRGGNQPQHF
v_call: TRBV10-3; j_call: TRBJ1-3; d_call: .; clone_size: .; cdr3_nt: TGTGCCATCAGTCCCGACAGGTCCTCTGGAAACACCATATATTTT; cdr3_aa: CAISPDRSSGNTIYF
v_call: TRBV10-3; j_call: TRBJ2-7; d_call: .; clone_size: few; cdr3_nt: TGTGCCATCAGTGAGTCTGGTCCAGGGTACGAGCAGTACTTC; cdr3_aa: CAISESGPGYEQYF
v_call: TRBV7-9; j_call: TRBJ1-6; d_call: .; clone_size: .; cdr3_nt: TGTGCCAGCAGCTCACAGGACCCTTCACCCCTCCACTTT; cdr3_aa: CASSSQDPSPLHF
v_call: TRBV5-6; j_call: TRBJ1-5; d_call: .; clone_size: .; cdr3_nt: TGTGCCAGCAGCTTGGGAGCACAGGGTAGACAGCATTTT; cdr3_aa: CASSLGAQGRQHF
v_call: TRBV28; j_call: TRBJ2-3; d_call: TRBD2; clone_size: .; cdr3_nt: TGTGCCAGTCTCCCTAGCGGAGGCACAGATACGCAGTATTTT; cdr3_aa: CASLPSGGTDTQYF
v_call: TRBV2; j_call: TRBJ2-1; d_call: .; clone_size: .; cdr3_nt: TGTGCCAGCAGTGTAGGGGAAAGCTCCTACAATGAGCAGTTCTTC; cdr3_aa: CASSVGESSYNEQFF
v_call: TRBV19; j_call: TRBJ1-1; d_call: .; clone_size: .; cdr3_nt: TGTGCCAGTAGCGGACAGCCCTACACTGAAGCTTTCTTT; cdr3_aa: CASSGQPYTEAFF
v_call: TRBV30; j_call: TRBJ2-3; d_call: .; clone_size: .; cdr3_nt: TGTGCCTGGGGGGGGCGAGTGAGCACAGATACGCAGTATTTT; cdr3_aa: CAWGGRVSTDTQYF
v_call: TRBV6-4; j_call: TRBJ2-3; d_call: TRBD2; clone_size: .; cdr3_nt: TGTGCCAGCAGTCCGACCGGGGGGAGCACAGATACGCAGTATTTT; cdr3_aa: CASSPTGGSTDTQYF
v_call: TRBV2; j_call: TRBJ2-4; d_call: .; clone_size: .; cdr3_nt: TGTGCCAGCAAGGGGGGGTATGAAGCCAAAAACATTCAGTACTTC; cdr3_aa: CASKGGYEAKNIQYF
v_call: TRBV24-1; j_call: TRBJ1-2; d_call: TRBD1; clone_size: .; cdr3_nt: TGTGCCACCAGTGACGAGACAGGGAATGGCTACACCTTC; cdr3_aa: CATSDETGNGYTF
v_call: TRBV24-1; j_call: TRBJ2-1; d_call: .; clone_size: .; cdr3_nt: TGTGCCACCAGTGATAGCCGGTTCTCCTACAATGAGCAGTTCTTC; cdr3_aa: CATSDSRFSYNEQFF
v_call: TRBV6-9; j_call: TRBJ1-2; d_call: TRBD1; clone_size: .; cdr3_nt: TGTGCCAGCAGTTCCTCGGGACAGGGGACGGGGGGCTACACCTTC; cdr3_aa: CASSSSGQGTGGYTF
v_call: TRBV19; j_call: TRBJ1-4; d_call: .; clone_size: .; cdr3_nt: TGTGCCAGTAGTATGGGGGGTCTTCGACAAATAACTAATGAAAAACTGTTTTTT; cdr3_aa: CASSMGGLRQITNEKLFF
v_call: TRBV7-6; j_call: TRBJ1-5; d_call: TRBD1; clone_size: .; cdr3_nt: TGTGCCAGCAGCCTGGGACAGGGGGCGAATCAGCCCCAGCATTTT; cdr3_aa: CASSLGQGANQPQHF
v_call: TRBV27; j_call: TRBJ2-7; d_call: TRBD2; clone_size: .; cdr3_nt: TGTGCCAGCAGCAATCTAGCGGCCTACGAGCAGTACTTC; cdr3_aa: CASSNLAAYEQYF
v_call: TRBV18; j_call: TRBJ2-1; d_call: TRBD1; clone_size: .; cdr3_nt: TGTGCCAGCTCACCACGGGGACAGGGAGAAAATGAGCAGTTCTTC; cdr3_aa: CASSPRGQGENEQFF
v_call: TRBV5-8; j_call: TRBJ1-2; d_call: .; clone_size: .; cdr3_nt: TGTGCCAGCAGCTCCCCCAGGGCCCACTATGGCTACACCTTC; cdr3_aa: CASSSPRAHYGYTF
v_call: TRBV7-8; j_call: TRBJ2-1; d_call: TRBD1; clone_size: .; cdr3_nt: TGTGCCAGCAGCTCGACAGGGGAAGGCAATGAGCAGTTCTTC; cdr3_aa: CASSSTGEGNEQFF
v_call: TRBV19; j_call: TRBJ2-7; d_call: TRBD1; clone_size: .; cdr3_nt: TGTGCCAGTAGTCCTGGACAGGGGGCGCCCTACGAGCAGTACTTC; cdr3_aa: CASSPGQGAPYEQYF
v_call: TRBV5-1; j_call: TRBJ1-1; d_call: .; clone_size: .; cdr3_nt: TGCGCCAGCAGCAAGGACGGGAGTCTCCTTTCGAACACTGAAGCTTTCTTT; cdr3_aa: CASSKDGSLLSNTEAFF
v_call: TRBV4-2; j_call: TRBJ1-2; d_call: .; clone_size: .; cdr3_nt: TGTGCCAGCAGCTACAGGGCGACGGGTGGCTACACCTTC; cdr3_aa: CASSYRATGGYTF
v_call: TRBV3-1/TRBV3-2; j_call: TRBJ2-7; d_call: .; clone_size: .; cdr3_nt: TGTGCCAGCAGCCTCGGACAGAACTACGAGCAGTACTTC; cdr3_aa: CASSLGQNYEQYF
v_call: TRBV7-9; j_call: TRBJ2-3; d_call: TRBD1; clone_size: .; cdr3_nt: TGTGCCAGCAGCTTAACAGGGGGTTGGGGCACAGATACGCAGTATTTT; cdr3_aa: CASSLTGGWGTDTQYF